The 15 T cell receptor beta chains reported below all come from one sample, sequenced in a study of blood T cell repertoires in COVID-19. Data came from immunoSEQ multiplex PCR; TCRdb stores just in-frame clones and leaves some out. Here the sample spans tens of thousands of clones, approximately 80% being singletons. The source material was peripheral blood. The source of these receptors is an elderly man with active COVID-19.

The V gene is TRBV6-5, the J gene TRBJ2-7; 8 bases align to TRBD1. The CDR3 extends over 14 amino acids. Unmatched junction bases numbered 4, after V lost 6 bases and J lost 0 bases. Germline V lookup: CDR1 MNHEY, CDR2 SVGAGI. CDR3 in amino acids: CASRDRASSYEQYF. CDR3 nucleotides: TGTGCCAGCAGGGACAGGGCGAGCTCCTACGAGCAGTACTTC.

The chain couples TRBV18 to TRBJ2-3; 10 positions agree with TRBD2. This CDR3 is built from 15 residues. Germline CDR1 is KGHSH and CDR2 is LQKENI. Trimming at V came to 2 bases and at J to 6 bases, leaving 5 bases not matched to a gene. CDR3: CASSPLDSGRDTQYF. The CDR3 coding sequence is TGTGCCAGCTCACCATTGGATAGCGGGAGGGATACGCAGTATTTT.

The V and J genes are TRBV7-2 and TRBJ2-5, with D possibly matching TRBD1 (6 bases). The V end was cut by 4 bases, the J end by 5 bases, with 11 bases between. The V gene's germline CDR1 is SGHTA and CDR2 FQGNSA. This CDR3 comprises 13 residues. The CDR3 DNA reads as TGTGCCAGCAGCTGGGGGCGATTGGAGACCCAGTACTTC. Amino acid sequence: CASSWGRLETQYF. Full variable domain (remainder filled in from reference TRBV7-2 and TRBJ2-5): GAGVSQSPSNKVTEKGKDVELRCDPISGHTALYWYRQSLGQGLEFLIYFQGNSAPDKSGLPSDRFSAERTGGSVSTLTIQRTQQEDSAVYLCASSWGRLETQYFGPGTRLLVL.

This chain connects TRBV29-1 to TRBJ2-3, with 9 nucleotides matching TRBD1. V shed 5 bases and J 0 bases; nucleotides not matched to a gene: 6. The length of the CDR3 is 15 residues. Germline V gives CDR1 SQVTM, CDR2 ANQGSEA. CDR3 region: CSVSTGGRSTDTQYF. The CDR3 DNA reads TGCAGCGTTTCTACAGGGGGCCGGAGCACAGATACGCAGTATTTT.

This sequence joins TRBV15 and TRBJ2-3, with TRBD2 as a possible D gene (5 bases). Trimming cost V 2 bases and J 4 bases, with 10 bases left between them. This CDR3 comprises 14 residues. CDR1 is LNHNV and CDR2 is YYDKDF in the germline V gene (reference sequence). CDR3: CATSRPGLSDTQYF. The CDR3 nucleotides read TGTGCCACCAGCAGACCCGGACTTTCAGATACGCAGTATTTT.

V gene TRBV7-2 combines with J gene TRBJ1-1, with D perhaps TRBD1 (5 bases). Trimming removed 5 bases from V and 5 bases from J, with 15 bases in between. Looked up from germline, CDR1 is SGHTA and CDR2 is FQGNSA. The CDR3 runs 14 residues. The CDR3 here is CASSLTTVKTEAFF. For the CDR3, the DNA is TGTGCCAGCAGCCTAACGACAGTCAAAACTGAAGCTTTCTTT.

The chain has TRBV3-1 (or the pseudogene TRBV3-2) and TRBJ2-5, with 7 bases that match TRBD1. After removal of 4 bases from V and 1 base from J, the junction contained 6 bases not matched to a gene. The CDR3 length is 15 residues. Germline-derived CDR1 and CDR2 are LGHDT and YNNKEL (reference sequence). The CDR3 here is CASSPFNRGQETQYF. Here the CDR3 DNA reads TGTGCCAGCAGCCCATTCAACAGGGGCCAAGAGACCCAGTACTTC.

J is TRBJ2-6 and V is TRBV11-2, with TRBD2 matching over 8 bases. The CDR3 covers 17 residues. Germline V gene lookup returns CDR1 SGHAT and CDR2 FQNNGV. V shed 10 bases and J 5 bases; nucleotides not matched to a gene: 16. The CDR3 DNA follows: TGTGCCATTAAAAGACCGGGACTAGATGCTTGGGCCAACGTCCTGACTTTC. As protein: CAIKRPGLDAWANVLTF. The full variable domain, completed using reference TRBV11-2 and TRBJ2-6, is EAGVAQSPRYKIIEKRQSVAFWCNPISGHATLYWYQQILGQGPKLLIQFQNNGVVDDSQLPKDRFSAERLKGVDSTLKIQPAKLEDSAVYLCAIKRPGLDAWANVLTFGAGSRLTVL.

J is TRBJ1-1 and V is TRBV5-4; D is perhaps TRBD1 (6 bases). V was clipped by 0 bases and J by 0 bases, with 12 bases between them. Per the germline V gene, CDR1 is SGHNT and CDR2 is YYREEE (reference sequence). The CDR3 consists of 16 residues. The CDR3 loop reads CASSLAGGTMNTEAFF. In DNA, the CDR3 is TGTGCCAGCAGCTTGGCGGGGGGGACAATGAACACTGAAGCTTTCTTT.

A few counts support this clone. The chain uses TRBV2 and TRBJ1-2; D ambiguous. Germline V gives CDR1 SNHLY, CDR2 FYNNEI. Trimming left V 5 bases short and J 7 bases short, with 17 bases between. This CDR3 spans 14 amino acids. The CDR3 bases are TGTGCCAGCAGTTTCACGCAGGCGAACGGTGGCTACACCTTC. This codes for CASSFTQANGGYTF.

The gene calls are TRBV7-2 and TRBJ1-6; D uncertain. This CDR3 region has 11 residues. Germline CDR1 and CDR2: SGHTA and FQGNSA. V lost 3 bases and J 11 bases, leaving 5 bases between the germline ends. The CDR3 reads CASSFSAPLHF. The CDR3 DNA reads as TGTGCCAGCAGCTTTAGCGCACCCCTCCACTTT.

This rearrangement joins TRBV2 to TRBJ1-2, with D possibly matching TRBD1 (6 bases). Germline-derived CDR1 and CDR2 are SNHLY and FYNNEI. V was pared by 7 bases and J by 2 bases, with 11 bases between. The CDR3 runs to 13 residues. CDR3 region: CASTTQGNYGYTF. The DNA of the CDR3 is TGTGCCAGCACCACGCAGGGGAACTATGGCTACACCTTC.

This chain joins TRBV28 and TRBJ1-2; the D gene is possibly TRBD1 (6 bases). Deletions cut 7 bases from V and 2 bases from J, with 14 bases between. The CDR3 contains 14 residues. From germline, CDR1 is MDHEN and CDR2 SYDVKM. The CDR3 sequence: CASIPGQPNYGYTF. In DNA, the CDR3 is TGTGCCAGCATTCCCGGACAGCCCAACTATGGCTACACCTTC.

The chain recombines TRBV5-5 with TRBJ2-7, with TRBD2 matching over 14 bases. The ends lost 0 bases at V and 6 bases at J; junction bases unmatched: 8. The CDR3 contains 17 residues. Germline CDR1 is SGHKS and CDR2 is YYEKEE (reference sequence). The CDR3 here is CASSLVFFGTSGSEQYF. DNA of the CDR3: TGTGCCAGCAGCTTGGTCTTTTTTGGGACTAGCGGGAGCGAGCAGTACTTC.

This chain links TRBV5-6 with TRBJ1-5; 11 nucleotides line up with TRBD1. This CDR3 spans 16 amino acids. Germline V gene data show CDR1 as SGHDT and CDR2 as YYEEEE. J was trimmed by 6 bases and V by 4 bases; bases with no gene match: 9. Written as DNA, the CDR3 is TGTGCCAGCAGCCCCATGGGACAGGGGGTGGGTCAGCCCCAGCATTTT. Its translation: CASSPMGQGVGQPQHF.